This is a list of T cell receptor beta chains from one sample in a study of pediatric ulcerative colitis. TCRdb keeps only in-frame clones here, not all; method: immunoSEQ multiplex PCR. The table shows tens of thousands of clones, with 75% to 90% occurring only once. Sequenced: blood. These receptors all stem from a boy between 5 and 17 years old who was a control in a study of pediatric ulcerative colitis. CDR3s include the opening cysteine and the closing phenylalanine or tryptophan. D genes are given only for firm matches.

TRBJ1-2 - TRBV9 CASSVVAGNYGYTF
TRBJ2-7 TRBD2 TRBV5-6 CASSRGGWGSYEQYF
TRBJ1-1 - TRBV6-4 CASSDSENTEAFF
TRBJ1-1 TRBD1 TRBV19 CASRLFTGETEAFF
TRBJ2-3 TRBD1 TRBV7-8 CASSLSNYGTATDTQYF
TRBJ1-5 TRBD1 TRBV18 CASSQGGAFQPQHF
TRBJ2-7 - TRBV5-1 CASRTQGRSYEQYF
TRBJ2-2 TRBD2 TRBV28 CASSPTSVNTGELFF
TRBJ1-4 TRBD1 TRBV30 CAWSKDRGNEKLFF
TRBJ2-1 - TRBV6-5 CASSYSMRHYNEQFF
TRBJ1-1 - TRBV7-2 CASSLAGDTEAFF
TRBJ2-1 TRBD1 TRBV5-6 CASSFGTGGIDEQFF
TRBJ1-3 - TRBV19 CASRDRPGDTIYF
TRBJ1-1 - TRBV4-3 CASSQDKWDPEAFF
TRBJ1-5 TRBD1 TRBV27 CASSPLETGPLGNQPQHF
TRBJ2-1 TRBD2 TRBV2 CASRDRLAGGINEQFF
TRBJ2-2 - TRBV7-7 CASSFFPPGNTGELFF
TRBJ1-5 TRBD1 TRBV5-6 CASSLGTGNNQPQHF
TRBJ2-7 TRBD1 TRBV5-4 CASSRTGAYEQYF
TRBJ1-1 TRBD1 TRBV18 CASSPDRAKNTEAFF